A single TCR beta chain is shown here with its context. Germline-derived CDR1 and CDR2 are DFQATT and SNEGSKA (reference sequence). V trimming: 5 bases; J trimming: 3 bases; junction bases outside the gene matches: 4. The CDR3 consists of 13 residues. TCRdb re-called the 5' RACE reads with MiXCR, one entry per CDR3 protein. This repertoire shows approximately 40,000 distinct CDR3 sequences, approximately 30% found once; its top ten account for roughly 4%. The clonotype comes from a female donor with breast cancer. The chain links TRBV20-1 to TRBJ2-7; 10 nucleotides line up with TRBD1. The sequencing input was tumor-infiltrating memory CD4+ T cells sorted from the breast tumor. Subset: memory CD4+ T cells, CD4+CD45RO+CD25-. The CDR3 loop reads CSADDRGLYEQYF. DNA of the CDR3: TGCAGTGCTGATGACAGGGGGCTCTACGAGCAGTACTTC.